This record looks at one T cell receptor beta chain sequence and its context. Its antigen is unknown. The entry originates in a study of shared clonotypes between healthy human individuals. As for the study in general: Each donor contributed plates that comprised three CD4 naive, three CD4 memory, two CD8 naive and one CD8 memory. Study results and caveats: Clonotypes that were shared across a few donors made up roughly 5% of naive CD4 clonotypes. Represented diversity, genetic and exposure-history alike, was limited by few donors.

Germline CDR1 SEHNR, CDR2 FQNEAQ (reference sequence). The CDR3 covers 13 residues. With 2 bases removed from V and 3 bases from J, the gap between germline ends came to 7 bases. The repertoire was sequenced with immunoSEQ multiplex PCR; TCRdb's copy has only in-frame clones and lacks some. The profile shows approximately 2,000,000 clones, around 90% of them singletons. This clonotype originated in a young man in good health. Some clones in this sample may be carry-over from other donors' samples. The specimen was naive CD4+ T cells from PBMCs. Subset specified: CD45RA+ positively selected. The chain links TRBV7-9 to TRBJ1-1; D remains unclear. In nucleotides, the CDR3 is TGTGCCAGCAGCTTAATTCTCGACACTGAAGCTTTCTTT. Amino acid sequence: CASSLILDTEAFF.